What follows are 21 T cell receptor beta chains derived from one specimen sequenced in a study of regulatory T cells in long-lasting Graves disease. Time point: persistent/refractory GD, antithyroid drugs over 5 years with positive TRAb. Construction of the TCR library relied on RNA isolated from PBMCs. TCR beta libraries were built with iRepertoire HTBI primers and Arm-PCR of CDR3 regions. Each CDR3 protein gets one entry after TCRdb re-called the multiplex PCR reads with MiXCR. Of 400,000 to 500,000 distinct CDR3 sequences listed, approximately 22% are singletons. The sequences come from peripheral blood mononuclear cells (PBMCs), collected when the disease was refractory, from a patient treated with antithyroid drugs. These receptors were obtained from a female donor with Graves disease.

There are many counts of this clonotype. This rearrangement joins TRBV11-3 to TRBJ2-7; tentative D call: TRBD1 (5 bases). The germline V gene has CDR1 SGHNT and CDR2 YENEEA. The V gene lost 7 bases and the J gene lost 2 bases, with 15 bases spanning the gap. CDR3 size: 14 residues. The CDR3 DNA follows: TGTGCCAGCACCTTGGGGCAGGTCCCCTACGAGCAGTACTTC. It encodes CASTLGQVPYEQYF.

This clonotype was counted at least ten times. The J gene is TRBJ1-5, the V gene TRBV2, with D tentatively TRBD1 (5 bases). The CDR3 consists of 15 residues. V lost 6 bases to trimming and J lost 4 bases, with 16 bases between them. The germline CDR1 and CDR2 sequences are SNHLY and FYNNEI. For the CDR3, the DNA is TGTGCCAGCAGACCCCCCCAGGGTGAAAATCAGCCCCAGCATTTT. It translates to CASRPPQGENQPQHF. Full variable domain (rest looked up from reference TRBV2 and TRBJ1-5): EPEVTQTPSHQVTQMGQEVILRCVPISNHLYFYWYRQILGQKVEFLVSFYNNEISEKSEIFDDQFSVERPDGSNFTLKIRSTKLEDSAMYFCASRPPQGENQPQHFGDGTRLSIL.

The CDR3 bases are TGTGCCAGCAGTTACTCTATCGGCACTGAAGCTTTCTTT. Amino acid sequence: CASSYSIGTEAFF. The rearrangement joins TRBV6-5 to TRBJ1-1, with unresolved D. V was clipped by 0 bases and J by 4 bases, with 6 bases between them. Looked up from germline, CDR1 is MNHEY and CDR2 is SVGAGI. The CDR3 runs to 13 residues.

In this sample, this clonotype turned up many times. The chain has TRBV7-2 and TRBJ2-7; 8 bases agree with TRBD2. Germline CDR1 and CDR2: SGHTA and FQGNSA. The V segment lost 5 bases and the J segment 6 bases; nucleotides outside the gene matches: 12. The CDR3 is 15 amino acids. CDR3 bases: TGTGCCAGCAGCCCAGGCCCGGGGGGGCCATCCGAGCAGTACTTC. Translation: CASSPGPGGPSEQYF.

This clonotype occurred many times. The chain couples TRBV12-5 to TRBJ2-5; weak D call: TRBD1 (6 bases). The CDR3 spans 15 residues. V was pared by 6 bases and J by 1 base, with 15 bases between. CDR1 and CDR2 (germline): LGHNT, FRNRAP. This CDR3 is CASGSPGQSQETQYF. Here the CDR3 DNA reads TGTGCTAGTGGGTCACCCGGACAGTCCCAAGAGACCCAGTACTTC.

Points on this clonotype: A much more abundant neighbour one base away suggests this may be a read error. This chain uses TRBV29-1 with TRBJ1-1; TRBD1 agrees at 9 bases. The CDR3 loop spans 13 amino acids. Germline-derived CDR1 and CDR2 are SQVTM and ANQGSEA. The CDR3 DNA reads as TGCGGCGGGACAGGGAGTTCGAACACTGAAGCTTTCTTT. Amino acids: CGGTGSSNTEAFF.

The genes are TRBV9 and TRBJ2-6; 8 bases match TRBD1. V was clipped by 4 bases and J by 0 bases; unmatched bases: 9. The CDR3 length is 18 residues. Per germline, CDR1 SGDLS and CDR2 YYNGEE. The CDR3 region is CASSPPGQATSGANVLTF. For the CDR3, the DNA is TGTGCCAGCAGCCCCCCGGGACAGGCGACCTCTGGGGCCAACGTCCTGACTTTC.

The sample holds many counts of this clonotype. The chain uses TRBV27 and TRBJ2-5, with 8 bases identical to TRBD2. V gave up 2 bases and J gave up 2 bases; unmatched junction bases: 1. Germline V gives CDR1 MNHEY, CDR2 SMNVEV (reference sequence). The CDR3 contains 14 residues. This CDR3 is CASSLGTRQETQYF. CDR3 in DNA: TGTGCCAGCAGTTTAGGGACTAGACAAGAGACCCAGTACTTC.

This clonotype was observed at least ten times. The chain combines TRBV7-2 with TRBJ1-1; D call uncertain. CDR3 length: 14 amino acids. V lost 2 bases, J lost 5 bases, and 12 bases lay in between. Germline V lookup: CDR1 SGHTA, CDR2 FQGNSA. The CDR3 loop is CASSLNTPGTEAFF. The CDR3 bases are TGTGCCAGCAGCTTAAACACCCCGGGGACTGAAGCTTTCTTT.

The sample holds many counts of this clonotype. The chain employs TRBV15 and TRBJ2-7; D possibly corresponds to TRBD1 (5 bases). CDR1 and CDR2 from the germline V gene are LNHNV and YYDKDF (reference sequence). CDR3 size: 15 residues. V dropped 0 bases and J dropped 2 bases, with 11 bases sitting between them. The CDR3 loop reads CATSRDFAGPYEQYF. CDR3 sequence (DNA): TGTGCCACCAGCAGAGACTTCGCAGGGCCCTACGAGCAGTACTTC.

The CDR3 is CASSLGRDYNEQFF. The CDR3 nucleotides read TGTGCCAGCAGCCTCGGACGAGATTACAATGAGCAGTTCTTC. The chain carries TRBV12-3 or TRBV12-4 and TRBJ2-1; D is undetermined. The CDR3 covers 14 residues. V was clipped by 6 bases and J by 4 bases, with 13 bases between them.

This chain links TRBV28 with TRBJ2-1; D gene ambiguous. The ends were cut back, 7 bases at V and 8 bases at J, with 9 bases in the middle. CDR1 is MDHEN, CDR2 SYDVKM, per germline. The CDR3 spans 11 residues. The CDR3 is CASNAIHEQFF. The DNA of the CDR3 is TGTGCCAGCAACGCGATCCATGAGCAGTTCTTC.

This chain connects TRBV12-5 to TRBJ2-5, with 9 positions matching TRBD2. The end of the DNA aligns better with TRBJ2-1, so the J call may be wrong. The germline V gene has CDR1 LGHNT and CDR2 FRNRAP. The CDR3 is 16 residues long. For the CDR3, the DNA is TGTGCTAGTGGTTTGGTATTAGGACTAGCGCCTTTCTGGCAGTTCTTC. Residues: CASGLVLGLAPFWQFF.

The chain employs TRBV5-4 and TRBJ2-5; 8 positions agree with TRBD1. Germline V gene lookup returns CDR1 SGHNT and CDR2 YYREEE (reference sequence). Unmatched junction bases numbered 7, after V lost 4 bases and J lost 2 bases. The CDR3 runs to 15 residues. The CDR3 nucleotides are TGTGCCAGCAGCACCGACAGGGGAGGACAAGAGACCCAGTACTTC. Translating it yields CASSTDRGGQETQYF.

This clonotype was detected ten times or more. V is TRBV12-3 or TRBV12-4 and J is TRBJ2-5; 9 bases are shared with TRBD2. V trimming: 3 bases; J trimming: 1 base; junction bases outside the gene matches: 6. CDR3 length equals 16 residues. CDR3 residues: CASSFGQREVQETQYF. The CDR3, as DNA: TGTGCCAGCAGTTTCGGACAGCGGGAGGTCCAAGAGACCCAGTACTTC.

This clonotype was counted between two and nine times. DNA of the CDR3: TGTGCCAGCAGTTTCCGGGAACTATATAATGAAAAACTGTTTTTT. Its protein product is CASSFRELYNEKLFF. V and J are TRBV28 and TRBJ1-4; D remains unclear. Per the germline V gene, CDR1 is MDHEN and CDR2 is SYDVKM. CDR3 length: 15 residues. V shed 3 bases and J shed 4 bases, with 12 bases lying between them.

The table lists this clonotype with many counts. The V and J genes are TRBV10-3 and TRBJ2-7; 10 positions agree with TRBD1. The germline V gene has CDR1 ENHRY and CDR2 SYGVKD. The CDR3 contains 16 residues. Trimming removed 3 bases from V and 6 bases from J; junction bases left unmatched: 11. CDR3: CAISERRSRTGGEQYF. The CDR3 region has the DNA TGTGCCATCAGTGAAAGGCGTAGTAGGACAGGGGGCGAGCAGTACTTC.

This clonotype was observed many times. The gene calls are TRBV28 and TRBJ2-7; weak D call: TRBD1 (5 bases). This CDR3 has 12 amino acids. The germline gives CDR1 MDHEN, CDR2 SYDVKM. V was cut by 5 bases and J by 4 bases, with 9 bases left in between. DNA of the CDR3: TGTGCCAGCAGTGCGACAGAATACGAGCAGTACTTC. The encoded protein is CASSATEYEQYF.

About this clonotype: One base away lies a much larger clone, so this may be a sequencing read error. The V gene is TRBV7-2, the J gene TRBJ1-5; maybe TRBD1 (5 bases). The CDR3 covers 13 residues. The ends were cut back, 8 bases at V and 4 bases at J, with 12 bases in the middle. Germline V gene lookup returns CDR1 SGHTA and CDR2 FQGNSA. The DNA of the CDR3 is TGTGCCAGCGGCACAGGTCGAAATCAGCCCCAGCATTTT. It yields the protein CASGTGRNQPQHF.

The genes are TRBV7-9 and TRBJ1-4; the D is unclear. The CDR3 runs 15 residues. The ends were cut back, 4 bases at V and 0 bases at J, with 9 bases in the middle. Germline CDR1 and CDR2: SEHNR and FQNEAQ (reference sequence). The CDR3 nucleotides are TGTGCCAGCAGCTCTCAACCAGCAACTAATGAAAAACTGTTTTTT. It is translated as CASSSQPATNEKLFF.

The chain carries TRBV4-3 and TRBJ1-6; TRBD1 aligns across 9 bases. The CDR3 has 15 residues. After removal of 1 base from V and 10 bases from J, the junction contained 5 bases not matched to a gene. CDR1 LGHNA and CDR2 YSLEER come from the germline V gene. CDR3 nucleotide sequence: TGCGCCAGCAGCCAAGCAACAGGGGGCCGGTCACCCCTCCACTTT. Its protein is CASSQATGGRSPLHF.